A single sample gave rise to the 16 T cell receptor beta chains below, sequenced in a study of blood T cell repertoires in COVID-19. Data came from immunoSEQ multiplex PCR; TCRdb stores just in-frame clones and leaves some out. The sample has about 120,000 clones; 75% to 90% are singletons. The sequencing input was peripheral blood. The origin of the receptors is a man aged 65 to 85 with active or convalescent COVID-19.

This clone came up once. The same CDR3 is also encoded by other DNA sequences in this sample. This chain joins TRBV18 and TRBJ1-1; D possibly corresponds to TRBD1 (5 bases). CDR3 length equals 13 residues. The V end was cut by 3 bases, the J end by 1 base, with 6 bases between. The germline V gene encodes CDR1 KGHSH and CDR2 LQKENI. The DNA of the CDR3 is TGTGCCAGCTCACCTGGACAGAACACTGAAGCTTTCTTT. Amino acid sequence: CASSPGQNTEAFF.

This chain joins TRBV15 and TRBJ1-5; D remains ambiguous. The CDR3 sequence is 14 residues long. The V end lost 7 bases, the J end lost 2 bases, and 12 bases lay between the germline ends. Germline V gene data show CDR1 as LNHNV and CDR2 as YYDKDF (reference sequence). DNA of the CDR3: TGTGCCACCAAGCGGGAGTCGGGCAATCAGCCCCAGCATTTT. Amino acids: CATKRESGNQPQHF.

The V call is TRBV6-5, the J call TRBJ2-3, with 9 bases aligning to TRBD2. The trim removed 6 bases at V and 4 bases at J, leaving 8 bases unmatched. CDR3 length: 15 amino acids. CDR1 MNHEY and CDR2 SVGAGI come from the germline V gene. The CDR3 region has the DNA TGTGCCAGCAGCCCGACTAGCGGAGGCGCAGATACGCAGTATTTT. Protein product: CASSPTSGGADTQYF.

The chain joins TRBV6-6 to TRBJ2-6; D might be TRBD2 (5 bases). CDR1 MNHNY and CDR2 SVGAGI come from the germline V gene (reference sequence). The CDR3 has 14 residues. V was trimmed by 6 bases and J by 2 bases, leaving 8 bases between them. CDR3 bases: TGTGCCAGCAGAATCGGGGCTGGGGCCAACGTCCTGACTTTC. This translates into CASRIGAGANVLTF.

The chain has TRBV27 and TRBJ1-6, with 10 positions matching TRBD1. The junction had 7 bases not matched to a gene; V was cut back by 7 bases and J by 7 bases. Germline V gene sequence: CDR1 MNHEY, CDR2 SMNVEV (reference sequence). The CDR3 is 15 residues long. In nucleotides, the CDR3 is TGTGCCAGCAAGAGTGAGGACAGGGGGAATTCACCCCTCCACTTT. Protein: CASKSEDRGNSPLHF.

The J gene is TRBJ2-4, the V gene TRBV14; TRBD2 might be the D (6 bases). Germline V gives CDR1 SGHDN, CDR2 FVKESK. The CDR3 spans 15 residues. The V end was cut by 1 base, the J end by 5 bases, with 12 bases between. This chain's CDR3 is CASSQVGSLENIQYF. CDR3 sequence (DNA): TGTGCCAGCAGCCAAGTCGGGAGTCTCGAAAACATTCAGTACTTC.

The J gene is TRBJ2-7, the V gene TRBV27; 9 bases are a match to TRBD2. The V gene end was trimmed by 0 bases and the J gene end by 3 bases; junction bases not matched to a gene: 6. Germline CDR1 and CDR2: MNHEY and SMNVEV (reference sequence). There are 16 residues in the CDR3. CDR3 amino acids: CASSLSPGLARYEQYF. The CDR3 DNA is TGTGCCAGCAGTTTATCGCCGGGACTAGCACGCTACGAGCAGTACTTC.

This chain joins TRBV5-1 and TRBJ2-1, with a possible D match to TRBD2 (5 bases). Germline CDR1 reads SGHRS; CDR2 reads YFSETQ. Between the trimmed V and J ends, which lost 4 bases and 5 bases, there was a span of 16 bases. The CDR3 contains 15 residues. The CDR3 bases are TGCGCCAGCAGCGATCCCCGGACTCCCAACAATGAGCAGTTCTTC. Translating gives CASSDPRTPNNEQFF.

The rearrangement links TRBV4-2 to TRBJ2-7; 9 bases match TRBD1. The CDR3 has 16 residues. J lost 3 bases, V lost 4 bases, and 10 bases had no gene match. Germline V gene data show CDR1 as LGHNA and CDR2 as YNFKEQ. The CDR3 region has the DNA TGTGCCAGCAGCCGATCATGGCCGGGACAGGGCTACGAGCAGTACTTC. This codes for CASSRSWPGQGYEQYF.

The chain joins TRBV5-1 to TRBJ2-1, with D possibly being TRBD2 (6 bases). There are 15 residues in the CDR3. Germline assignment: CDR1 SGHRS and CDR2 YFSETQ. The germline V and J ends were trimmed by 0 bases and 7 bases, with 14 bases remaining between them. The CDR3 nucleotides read TGCGCCAGCAGCTTGGCCTTCGCGGGGTGGAATGAGCAGTTCTTC. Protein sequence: CASSLAFAGWNEQFF.

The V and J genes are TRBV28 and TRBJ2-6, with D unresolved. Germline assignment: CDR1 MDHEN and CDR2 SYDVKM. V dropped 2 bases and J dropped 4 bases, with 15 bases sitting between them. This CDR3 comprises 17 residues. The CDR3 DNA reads TGTGCCAGCAGTTTAGAACAGCCGGTGAAAGGGGCCAACGTCCTGACTTTC. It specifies CASSLEQPVKGANVLTF.

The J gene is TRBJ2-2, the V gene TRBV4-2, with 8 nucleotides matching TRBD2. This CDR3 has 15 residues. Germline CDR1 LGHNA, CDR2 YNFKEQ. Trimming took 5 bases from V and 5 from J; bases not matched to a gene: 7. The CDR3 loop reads CASSGAGLETGELFF. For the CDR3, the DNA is TGTGCCAGCAGCGGAGCGGGACTAGAAACCGGGGAGCTGTTTTTT.

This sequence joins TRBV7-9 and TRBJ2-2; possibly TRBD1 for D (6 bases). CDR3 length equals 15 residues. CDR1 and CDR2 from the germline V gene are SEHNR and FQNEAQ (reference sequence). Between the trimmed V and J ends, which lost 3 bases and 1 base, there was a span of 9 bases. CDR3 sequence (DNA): TGTGCCAGCAGCTTGACAGGAGGGAACACCGGGGAGCTGTTTTTT. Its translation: CASSLTGGNTGELFF.

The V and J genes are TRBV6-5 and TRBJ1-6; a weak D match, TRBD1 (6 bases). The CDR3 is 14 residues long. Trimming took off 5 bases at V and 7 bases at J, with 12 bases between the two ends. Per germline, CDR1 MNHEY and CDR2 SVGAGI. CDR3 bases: TGTGCCAGCAGTCAACAGGGCGGAAATTCACCCCTCCACTTT. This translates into CASSQQGGNSPLHF.

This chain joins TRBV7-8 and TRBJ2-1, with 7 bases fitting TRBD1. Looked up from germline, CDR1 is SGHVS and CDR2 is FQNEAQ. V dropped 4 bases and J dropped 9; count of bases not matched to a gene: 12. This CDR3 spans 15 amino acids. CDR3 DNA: TGTGCCAGCAGCTACCGGGATAGACAGGGCGGTGAGCAGTTCTTC. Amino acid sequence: CASSYRDRQGGEQFF.

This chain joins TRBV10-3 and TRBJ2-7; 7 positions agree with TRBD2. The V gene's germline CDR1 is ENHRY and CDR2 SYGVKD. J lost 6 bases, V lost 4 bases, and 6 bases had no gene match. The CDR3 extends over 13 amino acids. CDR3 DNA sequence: TGTGCCATCAGTGTCGGGGAGGGATCCGAGCAGTACTTC. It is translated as CAISVGEGSEQYF.